The T cell receptor beta chain under discussion was sequenced for a study of CD4 T cells in relation to SARS-CoV-2 and coronaviruses. The overall study: Negative control cultures got HIV-1 Nef peptides or no peptide.

Data came from immunoSEQ multiplex PCR; TCRdb stores just in-frame clones and leaves some out. The profile shows 20,000 or so clones, 76% of them singletons. Unexposed donor CD4+ T cells date from about 2011-2018, before the COVID-19 pandemic. CD4+ T cells were isolated from the cells after 10 days of culture. This clone has just a few counts. Its target is not known. The CDR3 extends over 17 amino acids. CDR1 and CDR2 from the germline V gene are SGHVS and FQNEAQ. V was clipped by 0 bases and J by 1 base, with 10 bases between them. The TCR sequence derives from a human donor in good health. J is TRBJ2-6 and V is TRBV7-8; D gene ambiguous. Input material: CD4+ T cells from PBMCs, cultured in vitro. The DNA of the CDR3 is TGTGCCAGCAGCTTAGCCACCACCGCGTCTGGGGCCAACGTCCTGACTTTC. Its translation: CASSLATTASGANVLTF.